This T cell receptor (beta chain) was retrieved from a study of the immune and genomic landscape of osteosarcoma. Across the whole study: Most patients were poor-risk; roughly 67% had died. Study-level findings and limits: Clonality was higher in immune-hot C3 than cold C1, yet still low.

The V end was cut by 2 bases, the J end by 7 bases, with 15 bases between. CDR1 and CDR2 (germline): KGHSH, LQKENI. The CDR3 consists of 14 residues. Sequencing used immunoSEQ multiplex PCR; TCRdb keeps in-frame clones, though not all of them. This sample carries about 4,600 clones, less than 75% of them seen once, and the ten largest clones take about a sixth. Poor-prognosis osteosarcoma patients supplied post-treatment primary, local recurrence and metastasis tumor specimens. Regarding this clone: What it binds is not known.

The TCR comes from a human donor with osteosarcoma. Sequencing was carried out using osteosarcoma tumor tissue from the femur. The J gene is TRBJ2-7, the V gene TRBV18; the D is unclear. The CDR3: CASSPRTTLWEQYF. The CDR3 bases are TGTGCCAGCTCACCAAGAACGACACTCTGGGAGCAGTACTTC.